This TCR beta chain was sequenced during a study of PD-L1 blockade in urothelial cancer. Germline V CDR1 and CDR2: SGHRS, YFSETQ. The CDR3 runs 14 residues. The V gene lost 2 bases and the J gene lost 5 bases, with 13 bases spanning the gap. The protocol was immunoSEQ multiplex PCR, while the TCRdb copy is restricted to in-frame clones and leaves out a portion. Among 50,000 to 55,000 clones listed, roughly 91% were seen once. Time point denoted: peripheral blood 6 weeks after treatment start. The sample holds one count of this clone. This TCR was recovered from a man aged 55 to 70 with urothelial cancer. Sequenced here: PBMCs, sampled around atezolizumab (anti-PD-L1) treatment. The chain carries TRBV5-1 and TRBJ1-1; TRBD1 is a possible D gene (6 bases). The CDR3 region is CASSLTGPETEAFF. The DNA for the CDR3 is TGCGCCAGCAGCTTAACAGGGCCGGAGACTGAAGCTTTCTTT. The variable domain in full, completed from reference TRBV5-1 and TRBJ1-1, reads KAGVTQTPRYLIKTRGQQVTLSCSPISGHRSVSWYQQTPGQGLQFLFEYFSETQRNKGNFPGRFSGRQFSNSRSEMNVSTLELGDSALYLCASSLTGPETEAFFGQGTRLTVV.